The 3 T cell receptor beta chains below come from one sample, sequenced in a study of cytomegalovirus exposure and HLA in healthy donors. The PCR employed 60 Vbeta primers together with 13 Jbeta primers. Measured with immunoSEQ multiplex PCR; TCRdb has only the in-frame clones, and not every one. Counted here are 110,000 to 150,000 clones, roughly four fifths occurring once; the ten biggest clones make up around 7%. Sequences were obtained from PBMCs. The receptors originated from a man aged 25 to 40 in good health and CMV-seronegative.

The chain recombines TRBV5-1 with TRBJ1-2; 7 nucleotides align to TRBD1. Germline values: CDR1 SGHRS, CDR2 YFSETQ. V gave up 4 bases and J gave up 0 bases; unmatched junction bases: 15. CDR3 size: 18 residues. CDR3 DNA: TGCGCCAGCAGCCTCGTGGACAGGAGCCAGTTGTCTAACTATGGCTACACCTTC. Encoded protein: CASSLVDRSQLSNYGYTF.

V is TRBV9 and J is TRBJ2-1; 7 bases align to TRBD2. The CDR3 extends over 17 amino acids. In germline, CDR1 is SGDLS, CDR2 YYNGEE. V shed 2 bases and J 0 bases; nucleotides not matched to a gene: 8. The CDR3 region is CASSVGEGPSSYNEQFF. The DNA of the CDR3 is TGTGCCAGCAGCGTGGGGGAGGGACCCAGCTCCTACAATGAGCAGTTCTTC.

This sequence joins TRBV5-4 and TRBJ2-1; D may be TRBD2 (5 bases). Germline-derived CDR1 and CDR2 are SGHNT and YYREEE (reference sequence). The CDR3 has 15 residues. Trimming shortened V by 1 base and J by 6 bases, and 14 bases separated the two germline ends. The CDR3 DNA reads as TGTGCCAGCAGCTTGAAAAGCGGTGGGGTCAATGAGCAGTTCTTC. This encodes CASSLKSGGVNEQFF.